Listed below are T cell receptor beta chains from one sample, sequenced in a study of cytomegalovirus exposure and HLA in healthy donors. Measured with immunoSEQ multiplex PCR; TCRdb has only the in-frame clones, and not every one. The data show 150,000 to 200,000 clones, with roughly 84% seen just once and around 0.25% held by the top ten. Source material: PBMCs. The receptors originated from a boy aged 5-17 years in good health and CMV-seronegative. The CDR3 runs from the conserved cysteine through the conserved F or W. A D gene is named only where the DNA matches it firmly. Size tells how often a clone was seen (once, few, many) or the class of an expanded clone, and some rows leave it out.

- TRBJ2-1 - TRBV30 CAWSPRMRDEQFF TGTGCCTGGAGTCCCCGGATGCGGGATGAGCAGTTCTTC
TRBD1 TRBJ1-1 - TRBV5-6 CASSSNRGELGTEAFF TGTGCCAGCAGCTCAAACAGGGGGGAGTTGGGCACTGAAGCTTTCTTT
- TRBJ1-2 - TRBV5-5 CASRRGGGTNYGYTF TGTGCCAGCAGACGAGGGGGGGGAACAAACTATGGCTACACCTTC
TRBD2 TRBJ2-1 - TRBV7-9 CASTLVASGANEQFF TGTGCCAGCACCCTTGTGGCTAGCGGGGCCAATGAGCAGTTCTTC
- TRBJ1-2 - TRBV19 CASSSLQTQAGGYTF TGTGCCAGTAGTTCCCTTCAAACACAAGCAGGTGGCTACACCTTC
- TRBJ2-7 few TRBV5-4 CASSGRDVSYEQYF TGTGCCAGCAGTGGGCGGGATGTCTCCTACGAGCAGTACTTC
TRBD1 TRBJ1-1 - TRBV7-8 CASSFALTGANTEAFF TGTGCCAGCAGCTTCGCCTTGACAGGGGCGAACACTGAAGCTTTCTTT
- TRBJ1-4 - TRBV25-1 CASSSPVAADEKLFF TGTGCCAGCAGCTCCCCAGTCGCGGCGGATGAAAAACTGTTTTTT
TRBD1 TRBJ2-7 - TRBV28 CASRLGQGAGYEQYF TGTGCCAGCAGGTTAGGACAGGGGGCCGGGTACGAGCAGTACTTC
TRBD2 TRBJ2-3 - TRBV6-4 CASSDSASGSTDTQYF TGTGCCAGCAGTGACTCGGCTAGCGGCAGCACAGATACGCAGTATTTT
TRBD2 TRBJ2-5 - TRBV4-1 CASSQIGTGGGQETQYF TGCGCCAGCAGCCAGATAGGGACCGGGGGGGGCCAAGAGACCCAGTACTTC
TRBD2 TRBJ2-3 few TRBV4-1 CASSQESSGGVRGQYF TGCGCCAGCAGCCAAGAGTCTAGCGGGGGAGTACGAGGGCAGTATTTT
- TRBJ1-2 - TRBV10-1 CARERYGYTF TGCGCCCGAGAGAGATATGGCTACACCTTC
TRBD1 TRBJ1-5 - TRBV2 CASRTGGGTNQPQHF TGTGCCAGCAGAACAGGGGGCGGTACCAATCAGCCCCAGCATTTT
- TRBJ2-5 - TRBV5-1 CASSTSIEETQYF TGCGCCAGCTCCACTAGCATCGAAGAGACCCAGTACTTC
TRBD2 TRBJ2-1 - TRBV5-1 CASSPEGSGRSNEQFF TGCGCCAGCAGCCCCGAAGGTAGCGGGAGATCGAATGAGCAGTTCTTC
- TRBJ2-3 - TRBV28 CASSVQGRVTDTQYF TGTGCCAGCAGTGTTCAGGGTAGGGTCACAGATACGCAGTATTTT
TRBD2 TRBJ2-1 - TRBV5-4 CASRDLAGGPNEQFF TGTGCCAGCAGGGACCTAGCGGGGGGGCCAAATGAGCAGTTCTTC
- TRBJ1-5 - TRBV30 CAWSEGFQGGQPQHF TGTGCCTGGAGTGAGGGTTTCCAGGGTGGACAGCCCCAGCATTTT
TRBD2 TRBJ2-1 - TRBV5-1 CASSLLAGVKGDNEQFF TGCGCCAGCAGCTTGTTAGCGGGAGTCAAAGGCGACAATGAGCAGTTCTTC
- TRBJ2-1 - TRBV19 CASSIRGTSSYNEQFF TGTGCCAGTAGTATTAGGGGTACGAGCTCCTACAATGAGCAGTTCTTC
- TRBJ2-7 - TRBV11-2 CASSRAGFSYEQYF TGTGCCAGCAGCCGGGCAGGGTTCTCCTACGAGCAGTACTTC
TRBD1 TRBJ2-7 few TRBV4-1 CASSQMTGQGFEQYF TGCGCCAGCAGCCAAATGACCGGACAGGGCTTCGAGCAGTACTTC
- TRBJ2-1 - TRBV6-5 CASSYGPDNEQFF TGTGCCAGCAGTTACGGGCCCGACAATGAGCAGTTCTTC
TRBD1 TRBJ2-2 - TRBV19 CASSITGTGAGELFF TGTGCCAGTAGTATAACCGGGACAGGGGCCGGGGAGCTGTTTTTT
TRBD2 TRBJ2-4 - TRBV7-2 CASSLASRLAGVSKNIQYF TGTGCCAGCAGCTTAGCGAGTCGGCTAGCGGGAGTGTCCAAAAACATTCAGTACTTC
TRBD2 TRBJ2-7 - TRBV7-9 CASSSSGSHQYF TGTGCCAGCAGCTCTAGCGGGAGCCACCAGTACTTC